One and the same sample provided the 17 T cell receptor beta chains below, sequenced in a study of T cell repertoires in cytomegalovirus infection. No antigens are known for them. MiXCR, run by TCRdb on the reads, gives a single entry per CDR3 protein. In the table there are hundreds of thousands of distinct CDR3 sequences, about a third of which are singletons. The source was cultured CD8+ T cells from PBMCs, collected from culture after CMV antigen stimulation. The receptors stem from a human donor in good health (CMV status not recorded). Some clones in this sample may be carry-over from other donors' samples.

The table lists this clonotype with a few counts. The V and J genes are TRBV10-3 and TRBJ1-3; 7 bases are a match to TRBD1. Trimming took 5 bases from V and 0 from J; bases not matched to a gene: 13. The CDR3 consists of 18 residues. CDR1 is ENHRY and CDR2 is SYGVKD in the germline V gene. The CDR3 is CAISRFPAGQNSGNTIYF. The CDR3, as DNA: TGTGCCATCAGTAGATTTCCAGCGGGACAGAACTCTGGAAACACCATATATTTT.

This clonotype has more than one count but fewer than ten. The V and J genes are TRBV7-9 and TRBJ2-7; 7 bases align to TRBD1. This CDR3 spans 14 amino acids. Germline CDR1 reads SEHNR; CDR2 reads FQNEAQ (reference sequence). V lost 5 bases, J lost 0 bases, and 4 bases stayed unmatched. The CDR3 DNA reads TGTGCCAGCAGCCCGACAGGGAACTCCTACGAGCAGTACTTC. Amino acid sequence: CASSPTGNSYEQYF. Together with reference TRBV7-9 and TRBJ2-7, the CDR3 gives the full variable domain: DTGVSQNPRHKITKRGQNVTFRCDPISEHNRLYWYRQTLGQGPEFLTYFQNEAQLEKSRLLSDRFSAERPKGSFSTLEIQRTEQGDSAMYLCASSPTGNSYEQYFGPGTRLTVT.

This clonotype came up a few times. J is TRBJ1-1 and V is TRBV4-1; 7 bases are a match to TRBD1. This CDR3 spans 15 amino acids. The germline CDR1 and CDR2 sequences are MGHRA and YSYEKL. V trimming: 1 base; J trimming: 4 bases; junction bases outside the gene matches: 6. CDR3 loop: CASSQGQGPGTEAFF. The DNA of the CDR3 is TGCGCCAGCAGCCAAGGACAGGGCCCGGGCACTGAAGCTTTCTTT.

The genes are TRBV19 and TRBJ2-5, with 8 positions matching TRBD1. The trim removed 6 bases at V and 2 bases at J, leaving 5 bases unmatched. Germline values: CDR1 LNHDA, CDR2 SQIVND (reference sequence). This CDR3 region has 14 residues. CDR3 in DNA: TGTGCCAGTAGAAGCAGGGGGCGGCAAGAGACCCAGTACTTC. Protein sequence: CASRSRGRQETQYF.

The sample holds many counts of this clonotype. V usage is TRBV7-6 and J usage is TRBJ1-2, with D possibly matching TRBD1 (6 bases). CDR1 and CDR2 from the germline V gene are SGHVS and FNYEAQ. V was pared by 0 bases and J by 5 bases, with 19 bases between. The CDR3 contains 17 residues. CDR3 loop: CASSLAPGTPNPYGYTF. CDR3 coding DNA: TGTGCCAGCAGCTTAGCACCCGGGACACCCAATCCGTATGGCTACACCTTC.

This clonotype was seen at least ten times. CDR3 nucleotide sequence: TGTGCCAGCAGCTTAGCCCGACAGGGGGCTTACGAGCAGTACTTC. Protein sequence: CASSLARQGAYEQYF. The chain uses TRBV7-2 and TRBJ2-7, with TRBD1 matching over 10 bases. Germline V gene sequence: CDR1 SGHTA, CDR2 FQGNSA. The V gene end was trimmed by 0 bases and the J gene end by 4 bases; junction bases not matched to a gene: 3. CDR3 size: 15 residues.

This clonotype was seen a single time. The chain couples TRBV4-1 to TRBJ2-1, with 11 bases matching TRBD2. Germline V CDR1 and CDR2: MGHRA, YSYEKL. The CDR3 covers 18 residues. With 4 bases clipped from V and 4 bases from J, the junction kept 12 bases outside the gene matches. As DNA, the CDR3 is TGCGCCAGCAGCCGGTTCTCACCGGGACTAGCGGATTACAATGAGCAGTTCTTC. This gives the protein CASSRFSPGLADYNEQFF.

This chain connects TRBV28 to TRBJ1-2, with TRBD1 matching over 7 bases. The germline V gene has CDR1 MDHEN and CDR2 SYDVKM. The CDR3 runs to 17 residues. Losses at the gene ends were 3 bases for V and 0 bases for J; bases not matched to a gene: 10. The CDR3 reads CASSFGTVSPSNYGYTF. Written as DNA, the CDR3 is TGTGCCAGCAGTTTCGGGACAGTCTCCCCATCTAACTATGGCTACACCTTC.

This clonotype was counted at least ten times. The J gene is TRBJ2-3, the V gene TRBV7-3; D remains unclear. V dropped 1 base and J dropped 1 base, with 6 bases sitting between them. Germline-derived CDR1 and CDR2 are SGHTA and FQGTGA. CDR3 length: 14 amino acids. The CDR3 protein is CASSLSPGTDTQYF. Here the CDR3 DNA reads TGTGCCAGCAGCTTAAGCCCGGGCACAGATACGCAGTATTTT. The full variable domain, completed using reference TRBV7-3 and TRBJ2-3, is GAGVSQTPSNKVTEKGKYVELRCDPISGHTALYWYRQSLGQGPEFLIYFQGTGAADDSGLPNDRFFAVRPEGSVSTLKIQRTERGDSAVYLCASSLSPGTDTQYFGPGTRLTVL.

A few counts support this clonotype. This chain connects TRBV7-9 to TRBJ1-1, with unresolved D. V was trimmed by 2 bases and J by 5 bases, leaving 9 bases between them. CDR1 is SEHNR and CDR2 is FQNEAQ in the germline V gene (reference sequence). The CDR3 length is 13 residues. The CDR3 nucleotides read TGTGCCAGCAGCTTACCCCACCTGACTGAAGCTTTCTTT. Encoded protein: CASSLPHLTEAFF.

Note on this clonotype: At one of its ends the junction is not consistent with the germline gene, which may arise from a read error. This chain links TRBV11-2 with TRBJ2-1, with 8 bases fitting TRBD2. The CDR3 contains 16 residues. CDR1 is SGHAT, CDR2 FQNNGV, per germline. The CDR3 here is CASSFPTSGAYNEQFF. The CDR3 DNA sequence: TGTGCCAGCAGCTTCCCAACTAGCGGAGCCTACAATGAACAGTTCTTC.

The chain is built from TRBV2 and TRBJ1-1; D possibly corresponds to TRBD1 (5 bases). There are 14 residues in the CDR3. Germline lookup yields CDR1 SNHLY and CDR2 FYNNEI. The V and J ends lost 4 bases and 4 bases respectively, with 13 bases between them. In DNA form, the CDR3 reads TGTGCCAGCAGTGCAATTTGGGGCACCACTGAAGCTTTCTTT. Translation gives CASSAIWGTTEAFF.

This clonotype was picked up many times. This sequence joins TRBV7-2 and TRBJ2-3; 8 bases align to TRBD1. Trimming cost V 6 bases and J 6 bases; bases outside gene matches: 11. This CDR3 is built from 15 residues. Germline V gene lookup returns CDR1 SGHTA and CDR2 FQGNSA. This CDR3 is CASSYGQGPWDTQYF. The CDR3 DNA reads TGTGCCAGCAGTTACGGACAGGGCCCTTGGGATACGCAGTATTTT.

This clonotype came up a few times. J is TRBJ2-2 and V is TRBV5-1; D may match TRBD1 or TRBD2 (5 bases each). The CDR3 totals 17 residues. The germline gives CDR1 SGHRS, CDR2 YFSETQ. V lost 2 bases to trimming and J lost 3 bases, with 17 bases between them. The CDR3 DNA follows: TGCGCCAGCAGCTTTTTAGGGGAGATCGGTGACACCGGGGAGCTGTTTTTT. Amino acids: CASSFLGEIGDTGELFF. The complete variable domain, with remaining parts taken from reference TRBV5-1 and TRBJ2-2, reads KAGVTQTPRYLIKTRGQQVTLSCSPISGHRSVSWYQQTPGQGLQFLFEYFSETQRNKGNFPGRFSGRQFSNSRSEMNVSTLELGDSALYLCASSFLGEIGDTGELFFGEGSRLTVL.

The chain couples TRBV7-9 to TRBJ1-1, with D unresolved. The CDR3 is 12 amino acids. With 3 bases removed from V and 5 bases from J, the gap between germline ends came to 7 bases. Germline CDR1 is SEHNR and CDR2 is FQNEAQ (reference sequence). For the CDR3, the DNA is TGTGCCAGCAGCTTTTCCGATACTGAAGCTTTCTTT. Protein: CASSFSDTEAFF.

This clonotype occurred many times. This chain joins TRBV12-3 or TRBV12-4 and TRBJ2-3; weak D call: TRBD1 (7 bases). The CDR3 extends over 13 amino acids. The ends were cut back, 7 bases at V and 3 bases at J, with 11 bases in the middle. CDR3 DNA sequence: TGTGCCAGCACCCCAGGGGGGACAGATACGCAGTATTTT. Amino acids: CASTPGGTDTQYF.

The V and J genes are TRBV19 and TRBJ1-1, with 7 bases identical to TRBD1. This CDR3 has 15 amino acids. The V gene's germline CDR1 is LNHDA and CDR2 SQIVND (reference sequence). Trimming removed 5 bases from V and 1 base from J; junction bases left unmatched: 7. The CDR3 sequence is CASSPLRGRNTEAFF. The CDR3 DNA follows: TGTGCCAGTAGTCCCCTGAGGGGGCGGAACACTGAAGCTTTCTTT.